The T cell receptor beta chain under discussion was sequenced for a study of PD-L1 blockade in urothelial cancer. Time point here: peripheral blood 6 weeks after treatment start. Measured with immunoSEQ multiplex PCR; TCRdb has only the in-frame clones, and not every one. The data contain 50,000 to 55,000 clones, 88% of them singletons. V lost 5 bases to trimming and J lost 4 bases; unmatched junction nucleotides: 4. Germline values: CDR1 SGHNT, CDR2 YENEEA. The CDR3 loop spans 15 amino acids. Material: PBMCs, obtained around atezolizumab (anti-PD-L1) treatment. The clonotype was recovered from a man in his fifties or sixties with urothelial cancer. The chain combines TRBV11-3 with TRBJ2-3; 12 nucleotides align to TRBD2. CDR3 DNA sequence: TGTGCCAGCAGCCAATCTAGCGGGAGGGCAGATACGCAGTATTTT. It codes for CASSQSSGRADTQYF.